A single TCR beta chain is shown here with its context. Antigen unknown. This sample is part of a study of OX40 agonist ivuxolimab in advanced cancers. About the research overall: All patients had ivuxolimab intravenously every 2 weeks at 0.01 to 10 mg/kg.

Findings and caveats of the study: Dosing at 0.1 to 3.0 mg/kg was accompanied by clonal expansion of CD4+ and CD8+ blood T cells by week 6. Still undetermined is the antigen specificity of the expanded peripheral T cells.

Sequencing was performed with immunoSEQ multiplex PCR; in TCRdb, only in-frame clones are kept and a portion is missing. The sample shows almost 85,000 clones, approximately 86% of them seen only once. CDR1 is MNHEY, CDR2 SMNVEV, per germline (reference sequence). After removal of 4 bases from V and 10 bases from J, the junction contained 11 bases not matched to a gene. This CDR3 is 14 amino acids long. Sequencing was performed on CD4+ or CD8+ T cells sorted from blood, taken in a trial of the OX40 agonist ivuxolimab. The gene calls are TRBV27 and TRBJ1-2, with 8 nucleotides matching TRBD1. The sequence came from an adult with an advanced solid tumor such as melanoma, head and neck, liver or kidney cancer. CDR3 sequence: CASSSIGQGGSYTF. The CDR3, as DNA: TGTGCCAGCAGTTCGATCGGACAGGGAGGGTCCTACACCTTC.